The 19 T cell receptor beta chains in this list originate from one sample, sequenced in a study of early T cells in non-severe SARS-CoV-2 infection. TCRdb reanalysed the 5' RACE reads using MiXCR and keeps one entry per CDR3 protein. The sample records 20,000 to 30,000 distinct CDR3 sequences, 4% to 5% being singletons. The sequenced sample consisted of whole blood. These receptors were taken from an adult who was a healthcare worker with PCR-confirmed SARS-CoV-2 infection or an uninfected control (not recorded which).

Points on this clonotype: A clone one base away is much larger, so this may be a read error. V and J are TRBV12-3 or TRBV12-4 and TRBJ2-1; D possibly corresponds to TRBD2 (5 bases). The CDR3 runs to 15 residues. For the CDR3, the DNA is TGTGCCAGCAGTACACTAGGTAACTCCTACAATGATCAGTTCTTC. It specifies CASSTLGNSYNDQFF.

This clonotype was seen repeatedly, ten times or more. The chain is built from TRBV6-1 and TRBJ1-5; 9 nucleotides match TRBD1. The CDR3 has 15 amino acids. CDR1 is MNHNS, CDR2 SASEGT, per germline. V shed 8 bases and J 3 bases; nucleotides not matched to a gene: 8. In DNA form, the CDR3 reads TGTGCCAGCGAACCGGGACAGGGCTCCAATCAGCCCCAGCATTTT. Translation: CASEPGQGSNQPQHF.

There are many counts of this clonotype. J is TRBJ1-3 and V is TRBV7-9; D is unresolved. Germline V gene sequence: CDR1 SEHNR, CDR2 FQNEAQ (reference sequence). The germline V and J ends were trimmed by 7 bases and 0 bases, with 7 bases remaining between them. The CDR3 runs to 13 residues. This CDR3 reads CASKESSGNTIYF. The CDR3 nucleotides read TGTGCCAGCAAAGAGAGCTCTGGAAACACCATATATTTT.

This clonotype was seen many times. CDR3 DNA sequence: TGTGCCAGCAGCTCCCGGGACAGGGGAGACTACGAGCAGTACTTC. It yields the protein CASSSRDRGDYEQYF. V and J are TRBV6-1 and TRBJ2-7; TRBD1 agrees at 10 bases. CDR1 is MNHNS and CDR2 is SASEGT in the germline V gene. J lost 3 bases, V lost 6 bases, and 8 bases had no gene match. This CDR3 contains 15 residues.

The chain combines TRBV28 with TRBJ1-6, with TRBD1 matching 9 bases. V gave up 5 bases and J gave up 6 bases; unmatched junction bases: 5. Germline CDR1 is MDHEN and CDR2 is SYDVKM. The CDR3 length is 15 residues. CDR3 residues: CASSEVDRGNSPLHF. The CDR3 bases are TGTGCCAGCAGTGAAGTGGACAGGGGTAATTCACCCCTCCACTTT.

This clonotype was counted at least ten times. This rearrangement joins TRBV5-1 to TRBJ2-7, with unresolved D. Germline assignment: CDR1 SGHRS and CDR2 YFSETQ. Trimming left V 0 bases short and J 9 bases short, with 13 bases between. The CDR3 length is 13 residues. CDR3 in DNA: TGCGCCAGCAGCTTGGAAGTTGGTCAGCTGCAGTACTTC. Residues: CASSLEVGQLQYF.

CDR3: CASSLVPSGSRNEQYF. CDR3 DNA sequence: TGTGCCAGCAGCTTAGTCCCTAGCGGGAGTAGGAACGAGCAGTACTTC. This rearrangement joins TRBV7-2 to TRBJ2-7; 10 bases line up with TRBD2. Germline CDR1 and CDR2: SGHTA and FQGNSA. With 1 base clipped from V and 5 bases from J, the junction kept 8 bases outside the gene matches. This CDR3 has 16 residues.

There are many counts of this clonotype. This chain uses TRBV28 with TRBJ2-3; 9 positions agree with TRBD2. This CDR3 spans 15 amino acids. With V trimmed by 8 bases and J by 10 bases, 16 bases remained unmatched. Germline lookup yields CDR1 MDHEN and CDR2 SYDVKM. In DNA, the CDR3 is TGTGCCAGCCACCTTGGAGCGGGAGGACTAGGTGCGCAGTATTTT. As protein: CASHLGAGGLGAQYF.

This clonotype was recorded many times. The chain employs TRBV5-1 and TRBJ2-3, with unresolved D. CDR1 and CDR2 from the germline V gene are SGHRS and YFSETQ. V shed 3 bases and J shed 2 bases, with 7 bases lying between them. The CDR3 spans 13 residues. CDR3 protein: CASSWDDTDTQYF. CDR3 sequence (DNA): TGCGCCAGCAGCTGGGATGACACAGATACGCAGTATTTT. Full variable domain (missing parts from reference TRBV5-1 and TRBJ2-3): KAGVTQTPRYLIKTRGQQVTLSCSPISGHRSVSWYQQTPGQGLQFLFEYFSETQRNKGNFPGRFSGRQFSNSRSEMNVSTLELGDSALYLCASSWDDTDTQYFGPGTRLTVL.

This clonotype has a handful of counts. The rearrangement joins TRBV14 to TRBJ2-7, with 8 nucleotides matching TRBD2. Germline V gives CDR1 SGHDN, CDR2 FVKESK. V was pared by 6 bases and J by 1 base, with 8 bases of the junction left unmatched. The CDR3 is 15 amino acids. The CDR3 sequence: CASSSREGRSYEQYF. Written as DNA, the CDR3 is TGTGCCAGCAGTTCACGGGAGGGCCGATCCTACGAGCAGTACTTC.

At least ten counts were recorded for this clonotype. The rearrangement uses TRBV7-8 and TRBJ1-3; TRBD1 agrees at 8 bases. CDR1 is SGHVS, CDR2 FQNEAQ, per germline. With V trimmed by 5 bases and J by 2 bases, 11 bases remained unmatched. The CDR3 contains 17 residues. DNA of the CDR3: TGTGCCAGCAGCGGCCGGGACAGGATATTCCCTGGAAACACCATATATTTT. Protein sequence: CASSGRDRIFPGNTIYF.

This clonotype is medium-sized in the sample. The V call is TRBV28, the J call TRBJ2-3, with 12 bases lining up with TRBD2. The junction had 5 bases not matched to a gene; V was cut back by 3 bases and J by 1 base. This CDR3 region has 17 residues. Germline CDR1 is MDHEN and CDR2 is SYDVKM. As DNA, the CDR3 is TGTGCCAGCAGTTTCCCCGGGACTAGCGGGCGCACAGATACGCAGTATTTT. Translating gives CASSFPGTSGRTDTQYF.

The sample holds many counts of this clonotype. This chain connects TRBV2 to TRBJ2-3; a possible D gene is TRBD2 (7 bases). Germline loops: CDR1 SNHLY, CDR2 FYNNEI. This CDR3 spans 15 amino acids. V gave up 11 bases and J gave up 1 base, with 19 bases separating them. The CDR3: CASGGRSGGTDTQYF. DNA of the CDR3: TGTGCCTCGGGGGGCCGTAGCGGTGGCACAGATACGCAGTATTTT.

This clonotype was found many times. The gene calls are TRBV7-2 and TRBJ2-1, with TRBD2 as a possible D gene (5 bases). The CDR3 sequence is 17 residues long. Germline-derived CDR1 and CDR2 are SGHTA and FQGNSA. Trimming took 1 base from V and 0 from J, leaving 13 bases between them. The DNA for the CDR3 is TGTGCCAGCAGCTTAGTAGTAGCGTCTAACTCCTACAATGAGCAGTTCTTC. This encodes CASSLVVASNSYNEQFF.

In its sample, this clonotype was seen a few times. CDR3 bases: TGTGCCAGCAGTTCCTCGAGAATCGGACGGGACTTTTATAATTCACCCCTCCACTTT. It translates to CASSSSRIGRDFYNSPLHF. The chain employs TRBV12-3 or TRBV12-4 and TRBJ1-6, with D possibly TRBD1 on 5 matching bases. V shed 4 bases and J shed 4 bases, with 23 bases lying between them. CDR3 length: 19 amino acids.

The J gene is TRBJ2-7, the V gene TRBV29-1; D gene uncertain. This CDR3 region has 12 residues. Deletions cut 8 bases from V and 6 bases from J, with 17 bases between. Germline-derived CDR1 and CDR2 are SQVTM and ANQGSEA. The CDR3 sequence: CSSTDTPGEQYF. The CDR3, as DNA: TGCAGCTCAACAGACACTCCCGGCGAGCAGTACTTC.

This clonotype was counted only a few times. The chain uses TRBV7-8 and TRBJ2-1; D remains unclear. Between the trimmed V and J ends, which lost 5 bases and 0 bases, there was a span of 11 bases. Germline assignment: CDR1 SGHVS and CDR2 FQNEAQ. CDR3 length equals 15 residues. The CDR3 region is CASSTGSLSYNEQFF. CDR3 coding DNA: TGTGCCAGCAGCACCGGGTCCCTCTCCTACAATGAGCAGTTCTTC.

This clonotype appeared many times. This chain uses TRBV7-3 with TRBJ2-1, with D unresolved. Per the germline V gene, CDR1 is SGHTA and CDR2 is FQGTGA. The CDR3 totals 13 residues. V lost 3 bases and J 4 bases, leaving 7 bases between the germline ends. The CDR3 loop reads CASSLGMYNEQFF. In nucleotides, the CDR3 is TGTGCCAGCAGCTTGGGGATGTACAATGAGCAGTTCTTC.

This clonotype showed up many times. The rearrangement links TRBV14 to TRBJ2-1; D uncertain. V dropped 0 bases and J dropped 2 bases, with 8 bases sitting between them. Germline assignment: CDR1 SGHDN and CDR2 FVKESK. This CDR3 has 15 amino acids. The CDR3 region is CASSQENLAYNEQFF. CDR3 sequence (DNA): TGTGCCAGCAGCCAAGAGAATCTAGCCTACAATGAGCAGTTCTTC.